These 12 T cell receptor beta chains share one sample of origin, sequenced in a study of blood T cell repertoires in COVID-19. Assay: immunoSEQ multiplex PCR; the TCRdb copy retains only in-frame clones and omits some. The sample includes under 450,000 clones, approximately 80% of them seen just once. Source material: peripheral blood. Receptors were obtained from a human donor with acute or convalescent COVID-19. The donor label of this sample is uncertain.

The V gene is TRBV18, the J gene TRBJ1-2; 9 bases are shared with TRBD1. The CDR3 runs 14 residues. V lost 5 bases to trimming and J lost 4 bases; unmatched junction nucleotides: 5. Germline loops: CDR1 KGHSH, CDR2 LQKENI. The CDR3 DNA reads as TGTGCCAGCTCAAAGGACAGGGGACTCTATGGCTACACCTTC. It codes for CASSKDRGLYGYTF. Supplemented by reference TRBV18 and TRBJ1-2, the full variable domain reads NAGVMQNPRHLVRRRGQEARLRCSPMKGHSHVYWYRQLPEEGLKFMVYLQKENIIDESGMPKERFSAEFPKEGPSILRIQQVVRGDSAAYFCASSKDRGLYGYTFGSGTRLTVV.

The chain recombines TRBV4-1 with TRBJ1-5, with D possibly matching TRBD1 (6 bases). The CDR3 has 14 residues. Per germline, CDR1 MGHRA and CDR2 YSYEKL. V lost 6 bases and J lost 7, with 16 bases in between. This chain's CDR3 is CASSYQGSGQPQHF. The CDR3 nucleotides read TGCGCCAGCAGTTACCAGGGGTCGGGACAGCCCCAGCATTTT.

To note about this clone: The sample carries other DNA sequences with the same CDR3. The chain has TRBV2 and TRBJ2-2; possibly TRBD1 for D (6 bases). V was trimmed by 4 bases and J by 0 bases, leaving 9 bases between them. The length of the CDR3 is 15 residues. Germline loops: CDR1 SNHLY, CDR2 FYNNEI. The CDR3 coding sequence is TGTGCCAGCAGTGCCGGGACAACGAACACCGGGGAGCTGTTTTTT. Its protein product is CASSAGTTNTGELFF.

This clone was counted between two and nine times. The genes are TRBV6-5 and TRBJ1-5; TRBD1 matches 7 bases. The CDR3 contains 15 residues. J was trimmed by 0 bases and V by 6 bases; bases with no gene match: 5. Germline V lookup: CDR1 MNHEY, CDR2 SVGAGI. CDR3 amino acids: CASRSGGHSNQPQHF. CDR3 coding DNA: TGTGCCAGCAGGTCAGGGGGACATAGCAATCAGCCCCAGCATTTT.

This clone was picked up one time. The chain recombines TRBV27 with TRBJ1-1, with 12 bases matching TRBD1. The CDR3 is 16 residues long. CDR1 is MNHEY and CDR2 is SMNVEV in the germline V gene (reference sequence). Trimming cost V 6 bases and J 1 base; bases outside gene matches: 6. CDR3 bases: TGTGCCAGCAGCTCCGGGACAGGGGGCTCGAACACTGAAGCTTTCTTT. Translation gives CASSSGTGGSNTEAFF.

The rearrangement links TRBV5-6 to TRBJ1-1, with D possibly TRBD1 on 5 matching bases. The V gene lost 2 bases and the J gene lost 10 bases, with 15 bases spanning the gap. CDR3 length: 13 amino acids. Germline values: CDR1 SGHDT, CDR2 YYEEEE. The CDR3 DNA reads as TGTGCCAGCAGCTTTGAAACCCAGGGAAGAGCTTTCTTT. Translating it yields CASSFETQGRAFF.

The chain couples TRBV6-1 to TRBJ1-5, with D hard to call. Trimming took off 0 bases at V and 11 bases at J, with 11 bases between the two ends. Germline V gene lookup returns CDR1 MNHNS and CDR2 SASEGT. The CDR3 runs to 13 residues. CDR3 sequence reads: CASSEASGGSQHF. As DNA, the CDR3 is TGTGCCAGCAGTGAAGCGTCGGGAGGGTCCCAGCATTTT.

The chain recombines TRBV4-1 with TRBJ2-7, with TRBD1 identical over 9 bases. This CDR3 is built from 20 residues. Germline CDR1 and CDR2: MGHRA and YSYEKL. With 0 bases clipped from V and 2 bases from J, the junction kept 17 bases outside the gene matches. CDR3 in DNA: TGCGCCAGCAGCCAAGAGGTGGGGACAGGGCCTTCACCCGGGGCCTACGAGCAGTACTTC. Translating gives CASSQEVGTGPSPGAYEQYF.

The chain carries TRBV19 and TRBJ1-2; D is possibly TRBD1 (6 bases). V was clipped by 6 bases and J by 4 bases, with 12 bases between them. This CDR3 has 13 residues. The V gene's germline CDR1 is LNHDA and CDR2 SQIVND (reference sequence). Here the CDR3 DNA reads TGTGCCAGTAGAAGGACAGAAACCTATGGCTACACCTTC. Its protein is CASRRTETYGYTF.

The V gene is TRBV19, the J gene TRBJ1-2, with D perhaps TRBD1 (5 bases). Germline-derived CDR1 and CDR2 are LNHDA and SQIVND (reference sequence). This CDR3 region has 20 residues. Trimming took off 3 bases at V and 4 bases at J, with 30 bases between the two ends. DNA for the CDR3: TGTGCCAGTAGTATTTCATTTGGGAGGACAACCGTTGGAACTAGCTATGGCTACACCTTC. It codes for CASSISFGRTTVGTSYGYTF. Drawing the rest from reference TRBV19 and TRBJ1-2, the complete variable domain is DGGITQSPKYLFRKEGQNVTLSCEQNLNHDAMYWYRQDPGQGLRLIYYSQIVNDFQKGDIAEGYSVSREKKESFPLTVTSAQKNPTAFYLCASSISFGRTTVGTSYGYTFGSGTRLTVV.

This sequence joins TRBV30 and TRBJ2-7, with a tentative D call TRBD2 (5 bases). The length of the CDR3 is 13 residues. The germline V gene has CDR1 GTSNPN and CDR2 SVGIG (reference sequence). V gave up 1 base and J gave up 5 bases, with 12 bases separating them. This chain's CDR3 is CAWSELLVHEQYF. CDR3 nucleotide sequence: TGTGCCTGGAGTGAACTACTAGTCCACGAGCAGTACTTC.

The V call is TRBV3-1 (or the pseudogene TRBV3-2), the J call TRBJ2-1, with a tentative D call TRBD1 (5 bases). The V gene's germline CDR1 is LGHDT and CDR2 YNNKEL (reference sequence). This CDR3 has 16 residues. Trimming removed 4 bases at V and 1 base at J, with 14 bases between. The CDR3 is CASSPRGSGSYNEQFF. In nucleotides, the CDR3 is TGTGCCAGCAGCCCACGTGGGTCAGGGTCCTACAATGAGCAGTTCTTC.